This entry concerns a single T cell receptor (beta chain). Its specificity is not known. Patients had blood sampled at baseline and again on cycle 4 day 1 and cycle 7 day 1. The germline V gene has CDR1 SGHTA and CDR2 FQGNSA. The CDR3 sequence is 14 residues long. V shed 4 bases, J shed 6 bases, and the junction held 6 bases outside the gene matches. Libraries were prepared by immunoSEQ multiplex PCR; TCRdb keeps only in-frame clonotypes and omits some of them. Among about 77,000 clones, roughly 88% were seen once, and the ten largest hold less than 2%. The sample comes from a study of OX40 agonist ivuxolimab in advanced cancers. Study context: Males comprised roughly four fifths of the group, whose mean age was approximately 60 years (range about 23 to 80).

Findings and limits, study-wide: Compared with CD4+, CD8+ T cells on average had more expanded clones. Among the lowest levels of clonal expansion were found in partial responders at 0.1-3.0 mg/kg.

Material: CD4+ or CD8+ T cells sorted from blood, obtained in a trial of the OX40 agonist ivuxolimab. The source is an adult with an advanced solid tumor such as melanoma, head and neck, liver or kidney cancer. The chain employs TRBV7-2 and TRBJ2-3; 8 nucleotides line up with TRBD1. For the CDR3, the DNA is TGTGCCAGCAGCTCTGGACAGGGTGGGGATACGCAGTATTTT. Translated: CASSSGQGGDTQYF.